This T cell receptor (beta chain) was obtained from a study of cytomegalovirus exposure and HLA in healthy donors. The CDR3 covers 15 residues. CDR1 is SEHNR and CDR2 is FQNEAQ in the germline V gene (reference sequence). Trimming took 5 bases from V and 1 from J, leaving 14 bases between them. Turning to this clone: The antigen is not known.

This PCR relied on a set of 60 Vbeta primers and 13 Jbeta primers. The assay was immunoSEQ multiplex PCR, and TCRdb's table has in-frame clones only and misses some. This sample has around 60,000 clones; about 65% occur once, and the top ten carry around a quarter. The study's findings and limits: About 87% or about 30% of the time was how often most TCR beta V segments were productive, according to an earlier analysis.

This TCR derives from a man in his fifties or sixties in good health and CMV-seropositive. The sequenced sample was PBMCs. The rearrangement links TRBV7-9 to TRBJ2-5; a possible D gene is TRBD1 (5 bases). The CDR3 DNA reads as TGTGCCAGCAGCGGGGCAGGGCAACCCCAAGAGACCCAGTACTTC. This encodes CASSGAGQPQETQYF.